This TCR beta chain was sequenced for a study of vaccination and CD4 T cells after COVID-19. Concerning this clonotype: Its antigen is undetermined.

The Oncomine TCR Beta short-read assay was applied to DNA of cultured CD4+ T cells. Genomic DNA extraction was carried out from cultured CD4+ T cells. TCRdb redid the calling of the PCR reads with MiXCR, one entry per CDR3 protein. The table has approximately 12,000 distinct CDR3 sequences, 60% seen once. The CDR3 contains 16 residues. Germline CDR1 reads LNHNV; CDR2 reads YYDKDF (reference sequence). V dropped 2 bases and J dropped 0 bases, with 14 bases sitting between them. Study-level points and caveats: Median SARS-CoV-2-reactive clonotype numbers rose nonsignificantly, about 20 to 38.

Treatment: roughly 11-day PBMC culture with coronavirus spike peptide pools or control peptides (ViraFEST assay). The sequence came from a human donor who had recovered from COVID-19. Sequences were obtained from CD4+ T cells from blood, cultured in vitro. The gene calls are TRBV15 and TRBJ2-7; D unresolved. The CDR3 nucleotides read TGTGCCACCAGCAGAATCCCCGGTGACCACTCCTACGAGCAGTACTTC. Translating gives CATSRIPGDHSYEQYF.